The 21 T cell receptor beta chains given below trace back to one sample, sequenced in a study of cytomegalovirus exposure and HLA in healthy donors listed by TCRdb under 2017. Libraries were prepared through the immunoSEQ multiplex PCR assay. For the multiplex PCR, a mixture combining 60 forward primers for TCR Vbeta segments and 13 reverse primers for TCR Jbeta segments was used. TCRdb holds this immuneACCESS table with in-frame rearrangements only. Some clones are missing; in checked studies, unresolved V genes explain under half, and the rest has no known cause. The sample data list 150,000 to 200,000 clones, and 60% to 80% of these were observed just once. In total, the top ten clones hold around 3.1% of the sample. Sequences were obtained from PBMCs. The receptor set was obtained from a female donor in good health and CMV-seronegative.

The chain recombines TRBV28 with TRBJ2-5, with 10 bases that match TRBD1. This CDR3 has 13 amino acids. Unmatched junction bases numbered 3, after V lost 6 bases and J lost 5 bases. Per the germline V gene, CDR1 is MDHEN and CDR2 is SYDVKM. CDR3 nucleotide sequence: TGTGCCAGCAGGACAGGGGGCACGGAGACCCAGTACTTC. Translated: CASRTGGTETQYF.

The chain combines TRBV9 with TRBJ1-6; D may be TRBD1 (6 bases). Trimming stripped 0 bases from V and 9 bases from J, with 13 bases between. Germline CDR1 and CDR2: SGDLS and YYNGEE. The CDR3 length is 15 residues. The DNA of the CDR3 is TGTGCCAGCAGCGTAGCAGACAGGTCTGGTTCACCCCTCCACTTT. Translated: CASSVADRSGSPLHF.

The chain couples TRBV19 to TRBJ2-7; maybe TRBD1 (5 bases). The CDR3 extends over 16 amino acids. The ends were cut back, 1 base at V and 3 bases at J, with 16 bases in the middle. Germline loops: CDR1 LNHDA, CDR2 SQIVND (reference sequence). This CDR3 reads CASSIGTNGLIYEQYF. CDR3 nucleotides: TGTGCCAGTAGTATAGGGACAAATGGGCTGATCTACGAGCAGTACTTC. The whole variable domain, remainder taken from reference TRBV19 and TRBJ2-7, is DGGITQSPKYLFRKEGQNVTLSCEQNLNHDAMYWYRQDPGQGLRLIYYSQIVNDFQKGDIAEGYSVSREKKESFPLTVTSAQKNPTAFYLCASSIGTNGLIYEQYFGPGTRLTVT.

The chain recombines TRBV28 with TRBJ2-7, with 7 bases aligning to TRBD1. Trimming at V came to 6 bases and at J to 3 bases, leaving 5 bases not matched to a gene. Germline V gene lookup returns CDR1 MDHEN and CDR2 SYDVKM. CDR3 size: 13 residues. The CDR3 sequence is CASSPWDSYEQYF. The CDR3, as DNA: TGTGCCAGCAGCCCTTGGGACAGCTACGAGCAGTACTTC.

V and J are TRBV6-5 and TRBJ1-6; 7 nucleotides agree with TRBD1. V dropped 6 bases and J dropped 8; count of bases not matched to a gene: 7. The germline V gene encodes CDR1 MNHEY and CDR2 SVGAGI. The length of the CDR3 is 14 residues. The CDR3: CASSSGTDYSPLHF. Here the CDR3 DNA reads TGTGCCAGCAGCTCCGGGACAGATTATTCACCCCTCCACTTT.

This clone was detected only a few times. The chain employs TRBV9 and TRBJ2-7; 9 nucleotides agree with TRBD2. Unmatched junction bases numbered 5, after V lost 0 bases and J lost 7 bases. This CDR3 region has 14 residues. Germline assignment: CDR1 SGDLS and CDR2 YYNGEE. DNA for the CDR3: TGTGCCAGCAGCGTAGGGTTAGCGGGAGAAGAGCAGTACTTC. Its protein product is CASSVGLAGEEQYF.

The V gene is TRBV27, the J gene TRBJ2-1; a weak D match, TRBD2 (6 bases). The CDR3 consists of 14 residues. Trimming took 3 bases from V and 4 from J, leaving 10 bases between them. Looked up from germline, CDR1 is MNHEY and CDR2 is SMNVEV (reference sequence). CDR3 in DNA: TGTGCCAGCAGTTTGTCGGGGGTATACAATGAGCAGTTCTTC. Amino acids: CASSLSGVYNEQFF.

The chain couples TRBV30 to TRBJ1-5, with D unresolved. Trimming shortened V by 3 bases and J by 5 bases, and 14 bases separated the two germline ends. The CDR3 loop spans 14 amino acids. The V gene's germline CDR1 is GTSNPN and CDR2 SVGIG (reference sequence). The CDR3 region has the DNA TGTGCCTGGAGCCGGGGAACCGTCGATCAGCCCCAGCATTTT. Protein sequence: CAWSRGTVDQPQHF.

V usage is TRBV5-1 and J usage is TRBJ2-3; 10 positions match TRBD1. Unmatched junction bases numbered 7, after V lost 5 bases and J lost 4 bases. CDR3 size: 15 residues. The germline V gene encodes CDR1 SGHRS and CDR2 YFSETQ. The CDR3 DNA follows: TGCGCCAGCAGTAAGGGGACAGGGGTGGCAGATACGCAGTATTTT. It yields the protein CASSKGTGVADTQYF. Based on the CDR3 plus reference TRBV5-1 and TRBJ2-3, the full variable domain is KAGVTQTPRYLIKTRGQQVTLSCSPISGHRSVSWYQQTPGQGLQFLFEYFSETQRNKGNFPGRFSGRQFSNSRSEMNVSTLELGDSALYLCASSKGTGVADTQYFGPGTRLTVL.

This rearrangement joins TRBV5-8 to TRBJ2-7; D is perhaps TRBD1 (7 bases). The CDR3 has 15 amino acids. With 1 base removed from V and 6 bases from J, the gap between germline ends came to 17 bases. Germline loops: CDR1 SGHTS, CDR2 YDEGEE. CDR3 DNA sequence: TGTGCCAGCAGCTTGCGGGCAGGGGGGCGGTCCGAGCAGTACTTC. This translates into CASSLRAGGRSEQYF. The full variable domain, rest sourced from reference TRBV5-8 and TRBJ2-7, is EAGVTQSPTHLIKTRGQQATLRCSPISGHTSVYWYQQALGLGLQFLLWYDEGEERNRGNFPPRFSGRQFPNYSSELNVNALELEDSALYLCASSLRAGGRSEQYFGPGTRLTVT.

The gene calls are TRBV7-2 and TRBJ2-7, with D possibly TRBD2 on 7 matching bases. Germline CDR1 and CDR2: SGHTA and FQGNSA. Trimming removed 7 bases from V and 2 bases from J, with 18 bases in between. This CDR3 has 15 residues. The CDR3 DNA reads TGTGCCAGCACCCCGGGGGGCGGGGGTACCTACGAGCAGTACTTC. Translating it yields CASTPGGGGTYEQYF. The whole variable domain, filled in from reference TRBV7-2 and TRBJ2-7, reads GAGVSQSPSNKVTEKGKDVELRCDPISGHTALYWYRQSLGQGLEFLIYFQGNSAPDKSGLPSDRFSAERTGGSVSTLTIQRTQQEDSAVYLCASTPGGGGTYEQYFGPGTRLTVT.

The chain is built from TRBV5-6 and TRBJ1-1, with 8 bases lining up with TRBD1. The germline gives CDR1 SGHDT, CDR2 YYEEEE. This CDR3 contains 15 residues. Trimming removed 0 bases from V and 4 bases from J; junction bases left unmatched: 5. The CDR3 DNA reads TGTGCCAGCAGCTTGGCCCCAGGGGGCTTCACTGAAGCTTTCTTT. It is translated as CASSLAPGGFTEAFF.

DNA of the CDR3: TGCGCCAGCAGCTGGGGGGGAGGGTCCTACAATGAGCAGTTCTTC. Encoded protein: CASSWGGGSYNEQFF. The chain couples TRBV5-1 to TRBJ2-1; 7 bases fit TRBD2. The germline V gene encodes CDR1 SGHRS and CDR2 YFSETQ. Trimming cost V 3 bases and J 1 base; bases outside gene matches: 4. The CDR3 contains 15 residues.

This chain joins TRBV27 and TRBJ1-4, with 7 bases that match TRBD1. CDR1 MNHEY and CDR2 SMNVEV come from the germline V gene (reference sequence). V shed 7 bases and J 6 bases; nucleotides not matched to a gene: 8. There are 14 residues in the CDR3. The CDR3 reads CASKSTGSHEKLFF. CDR3 DNA sequence: TGTGCCAGCAAGTCGACAGGGAGTCATGAAAAACTGTTTTTT. The whole variable domain, filled in from reference TRBV27 and TRBJ1-4, reads EAQVTQNPRYLITVTGKKLTVTCSQNMNHEYMSWYRQDPGLGLRQIYYSMNVEVTDKGDVPEGYKVSRKEKRNFPLILESPSPNQTSLYFCASKSTGSHEKLFFGSGTQLSVL.

This chain connects TRBV5-4 to TRBJ2-3; D unresolved. The CDR3 loop spans 14 amino acids. The V gene's germline CDR1 is SGHNT and CDR2 YYREEE (reference sequence). Trimming pared 7 bases from V and 1 base from J, leaving 13 bases between. In DNA form, the CDR3 reads TGTGCCAGCGGCCGACTGGTGGGCACAGATACGCAGTATTTT. Its translation: CASGRLVGTDTQYF.

The CDR3 spells CASSPRDRGNTIYF. In DNA form, the CDR3 reads TGTGCCAGCAGTCCAAGGGACAGGGGAAACACCATATATTTT. The J gene is TRBJ1-3, the V gene TRBV6-1, with 8 bases aligning to TRBD1. Germline V gives CDR1 MNHNS, CDR2 SASEGT. With 5 bases clipped from V and 4 bases from J, the junction kept 4 bases outside the gene matches. CDR3 length equals 14 residues.

This chain joins TRBV29-1 and TRBJ2-3, with TRBD1 matching 11 bases. J gave up 6 bases and V 1 base, and 15 bases lay outside the gene matches. CDR1 is SQVTM, CDR2 ANQGSEA, per germline. The CDR3 has 18 amino acids. The CDR3 protein is CSVEGPSGQGDVFDTQYF. Here the CDR3 DNA reads TGCAGCGTTGAAGGGCCTTCGGGACAGGGGGACGTGTTCGATACGCAGTATTTT.

The chain recombines TRBV5-1 with TRBJ2-3, with 7 bases fitting TRBD2. This CDR3 has 16 residues. CDR1 and CDR2 from the germline V gene are SGHRS and YFSETQ. V lost 4 bases to trimming and J lost 1 base; unmatched junction nucleotides: 9. CDR3 sequence reads: CASSPLGGGGTDTQYF. Here the CDR3 DNA reads TGCGCCAGCAGCCCATTGGGCGGGGGAGGCACAGATACGCAGTATTTT.

The rearrangement uses TRBV5-1 and TRBJ2-3, with TRBD2 matching over 13 bases. This CDR3 has 18 amino acids. The germline V gene has CDR1 SGHRS and CDR2 YFSETQ. The V segment lost 4 bases and the J segment 2 bases; nucleotides outside the gene matches: 10. CDR3 in amino acids: CASSPRTSGGPITDTQYF. In nucleotides, the CDR3 is TGCGCCAGCAGCCCGAGGACTAGCGGGGGCCCGATCACAGATACGCAGTATTTT.

This rearrangement joins TRBV4-1 to TRBJ2-3; a weak D match, TRBD2 (5 bases). The V and J ends lost 0 bases and 0 bases respectively, with 13 bases between them. The CDR3 covers 17 residues. Germline V CDR1 and CDR2: MGHRA, YSYEKL. The CDR3 sequence: CASSQDREDGSTDTQYF. CDR3 in DNA: TGCGCCAGCAGCCAAGATCGGGAAGACGGGAGCACAGATACGCAGTATTTT.

This chain's CDR3 is CAWTLTRELFF. CDR3 in DNA: TGTGCCTGGACTCTGACTCGGGAGCTGTTTTTT. The chain carries TRBV30 and TRBJ2-2; D is undetermined. CDR1 is GTSNPN, CDR2 SVGIG, per germline (reference sequence). Trimming removed 4 bases from V and 9 bases from J, with 9 bases in between. The CDR3 extends over 11 amino acids.